This TCR beta chain was identified in a study of radiotherapy plus CTLA-4 blockade in lung cancer. Study context: Among enrolled patients, about 18% responded and less than 40% achieved disease control.

Here immunoSEQ multiplex PCR was the method, and the copy in TCRdb shows in-frame clones only, minus some. In the table there are roughly 80,000 clones, about 79% of which are singletons. Study-wide results and caveats: Radiotherapy plus ipilimumab was followed by expansion in blood of tumor-derived TCR clones.

Concerning this clone: The antigen is undetermined.

Germline V CDR1 and CDR2: SGDLS, YYNGEE. V was pared by 4 bases and J by 5 bases, with 15 bases between. The CDR3 totals 14 residues. The clonotype comes from a human donor with non-small cell lung cancer who had a partial response to radiotherapy plus ipilimumab. Some clones in this sample may be carry-over from other donors' samples. The V gene is TRBV9, the J gene TRBJ2-5; D possibly corresponds to TRBD2 (7 bases). The sequencing here drew on peripheral blood, taken from a patient treated with radiotherapy plus ipilimumab. In DNA, the CDR3 is TGTGCCAGCAGCAAACTACAGGGAGGGGAGACCCAGTACTTC. It codes for CASSKLQGGETQYF.